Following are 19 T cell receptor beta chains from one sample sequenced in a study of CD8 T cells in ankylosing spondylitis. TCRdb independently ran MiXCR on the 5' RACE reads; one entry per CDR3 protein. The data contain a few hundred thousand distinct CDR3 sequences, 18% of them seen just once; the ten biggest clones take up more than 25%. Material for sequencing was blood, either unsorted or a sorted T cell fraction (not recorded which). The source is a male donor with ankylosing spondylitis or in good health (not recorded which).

CDR3 sequence reads: CASSLAGGHSYEQYF. CDR3 bases: TGCGCCAGCAGCTTGGCGGGAGGCCACTCCTACGAGCAGTACTTC. The chain uses TRBV5-1 and TRBJ2-7; 7 positions agree with TRBD2. The CDR3 loop spans 15 amino acids. Germline trimming cut 0 bases from V and 0 bases from J; bases unmatched to any gene: 3. CDR1 and CDR2 from the germline V gene are SGHRS and YFSETQ.

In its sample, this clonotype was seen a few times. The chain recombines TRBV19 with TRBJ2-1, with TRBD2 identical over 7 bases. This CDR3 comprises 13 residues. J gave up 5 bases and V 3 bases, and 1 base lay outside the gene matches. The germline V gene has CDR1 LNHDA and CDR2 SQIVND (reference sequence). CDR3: CASSILADNEQFF. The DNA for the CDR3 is TGTGCCAGTAGTATCCTAGCGGACAATGAGCAGTTCTTC.

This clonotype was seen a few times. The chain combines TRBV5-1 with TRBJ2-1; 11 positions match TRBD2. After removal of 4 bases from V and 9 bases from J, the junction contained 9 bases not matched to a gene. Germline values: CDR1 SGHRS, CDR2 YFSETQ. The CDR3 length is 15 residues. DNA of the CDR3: TGCGCCAGCAGCGGAACTAGCGGGAGTTCAGCTGAGCAGTTCTTC. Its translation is CASSGTSGSSAEQFF.

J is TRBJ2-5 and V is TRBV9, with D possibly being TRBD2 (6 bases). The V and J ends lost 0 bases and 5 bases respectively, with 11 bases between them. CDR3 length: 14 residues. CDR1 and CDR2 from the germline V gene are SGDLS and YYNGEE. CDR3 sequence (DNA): TGTGCCAGCAGCGTAGTCAGCGGAGGGGAGACCCAGTACTTC. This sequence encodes CASSVVSGGETQYF.

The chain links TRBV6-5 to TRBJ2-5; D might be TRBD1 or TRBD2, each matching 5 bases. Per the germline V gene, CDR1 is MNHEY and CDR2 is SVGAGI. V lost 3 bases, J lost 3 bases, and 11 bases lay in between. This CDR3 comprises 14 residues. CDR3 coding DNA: TGTGCCAGCAGTTATTGGCAGGGAGAAGAGACCCAGTACTTC. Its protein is CASSYWQGEETQYF.

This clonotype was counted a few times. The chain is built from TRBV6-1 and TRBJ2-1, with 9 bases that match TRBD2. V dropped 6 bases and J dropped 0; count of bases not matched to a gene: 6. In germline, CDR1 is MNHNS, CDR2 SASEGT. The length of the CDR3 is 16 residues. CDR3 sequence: CASSWAGGVSYNEQFF. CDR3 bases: TGTGCCAGCAGCTGGGCGGGGGGGGTCTCCTACAATGAGCAGTTCTTC.

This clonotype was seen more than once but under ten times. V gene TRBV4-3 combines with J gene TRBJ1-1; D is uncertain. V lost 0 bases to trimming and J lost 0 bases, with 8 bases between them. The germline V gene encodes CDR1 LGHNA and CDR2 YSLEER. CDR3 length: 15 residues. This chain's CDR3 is CASSQDGPLNTEAFF. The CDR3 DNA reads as TGCGCCAGCAGCCAAGATGGGCCATTGAACACTGAAGCTTTCTTT.

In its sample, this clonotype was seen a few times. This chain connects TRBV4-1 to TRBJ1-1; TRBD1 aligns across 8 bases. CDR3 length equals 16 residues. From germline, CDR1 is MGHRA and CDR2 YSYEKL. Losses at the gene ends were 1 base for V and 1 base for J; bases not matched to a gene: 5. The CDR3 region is CASSQGTGTGNTEAFF. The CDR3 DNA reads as TGCGCCAGCAGCCAAGGAACCGGGACAGGGAACACTGAAGCTTTCTTT.

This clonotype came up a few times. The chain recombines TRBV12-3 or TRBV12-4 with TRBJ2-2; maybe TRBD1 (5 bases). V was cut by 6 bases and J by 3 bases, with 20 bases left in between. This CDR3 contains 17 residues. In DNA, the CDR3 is TGTGCCAGCAGCATCGAACCTCTTGACAGCTACACCGGGGAGCTGTTTTTT. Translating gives CASSIEPLDSYTGELFF.

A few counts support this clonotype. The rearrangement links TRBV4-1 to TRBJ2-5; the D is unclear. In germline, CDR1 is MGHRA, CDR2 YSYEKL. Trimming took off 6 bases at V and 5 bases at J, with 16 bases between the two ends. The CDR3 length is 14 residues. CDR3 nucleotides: TGCGCCAGCAGTGAAATGGAAACCAGGGAGACCCAGTACTTC. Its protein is CASSEMETRETQYF.

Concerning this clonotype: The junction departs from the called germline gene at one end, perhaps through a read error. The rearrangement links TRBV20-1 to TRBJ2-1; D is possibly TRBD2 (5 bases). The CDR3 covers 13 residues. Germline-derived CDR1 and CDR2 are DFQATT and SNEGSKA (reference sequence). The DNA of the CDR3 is TGCAGTACTAGAGTGGGATCGGCCAATGAGCAGTTCTTC. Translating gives CSTRVGSANEQFF.

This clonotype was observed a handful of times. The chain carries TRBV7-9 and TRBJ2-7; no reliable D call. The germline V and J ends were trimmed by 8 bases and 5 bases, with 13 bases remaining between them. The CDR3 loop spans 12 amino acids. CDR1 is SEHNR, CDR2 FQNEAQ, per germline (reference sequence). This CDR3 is CASLPDSDEQYF. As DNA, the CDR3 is TGTGCCAGCCTACCAGATTCAGACGAGCAGTACTTC.

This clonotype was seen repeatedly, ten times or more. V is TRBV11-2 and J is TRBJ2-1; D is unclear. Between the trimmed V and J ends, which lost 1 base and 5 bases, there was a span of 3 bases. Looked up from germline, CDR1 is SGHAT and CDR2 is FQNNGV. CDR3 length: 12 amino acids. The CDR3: CASSLVHNEQFF. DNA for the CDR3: TGTGCCAGCAGCTTAGTCCACAATGAGCAGTTCTTC.

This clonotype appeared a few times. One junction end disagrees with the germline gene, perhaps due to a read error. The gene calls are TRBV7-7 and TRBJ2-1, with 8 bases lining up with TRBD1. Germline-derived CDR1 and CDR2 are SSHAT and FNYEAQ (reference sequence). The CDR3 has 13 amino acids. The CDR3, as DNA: TGTGCTAGCAGCGCGGGACAGGACAATGAGCAGTTCTTC. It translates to CASSAGQDNEQFF.

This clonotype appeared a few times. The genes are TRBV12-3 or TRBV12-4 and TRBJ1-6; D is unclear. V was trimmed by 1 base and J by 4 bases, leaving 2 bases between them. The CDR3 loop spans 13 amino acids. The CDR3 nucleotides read TGTGCCAGCAGTTTAGGGTATAATTCACCCCTCCACTTT. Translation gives CASSLGYNSPLHF.

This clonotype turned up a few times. For the CDR3, the DNA is TGCGCCAGCAGCTTGGAACCAGTTGCCTACGAGCAGTACTTC. Protein: CASSLEPVAYEQYF. The rearrangement joins TRBV5-1 to TRBJ2-7; D not resolved. V was cut by 0 bases and J by 2 bases, with 9 bases left in between. This CDR3 has 14 amino acids. The germline gives CDR1 SGHRS, CDR2 YFSETQ.

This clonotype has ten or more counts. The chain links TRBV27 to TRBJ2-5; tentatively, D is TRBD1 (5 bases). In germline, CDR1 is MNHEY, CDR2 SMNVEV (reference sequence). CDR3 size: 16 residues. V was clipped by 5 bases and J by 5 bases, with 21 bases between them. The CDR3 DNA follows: TGTGCCAGCAGTCCTAGGGCCTCGACCCAGGGTGAGACCCAGTACTTC. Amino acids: CASSPRASTQGETQYF.

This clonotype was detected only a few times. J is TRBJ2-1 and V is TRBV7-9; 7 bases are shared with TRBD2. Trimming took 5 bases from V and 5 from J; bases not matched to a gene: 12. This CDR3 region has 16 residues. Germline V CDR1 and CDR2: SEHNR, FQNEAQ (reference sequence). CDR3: CASSAFRDYQNNEQFF. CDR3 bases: TGTGCCAGCAGCGCCTTCCGGGACTACCAAAACAATGAGCAGTTCTTC.

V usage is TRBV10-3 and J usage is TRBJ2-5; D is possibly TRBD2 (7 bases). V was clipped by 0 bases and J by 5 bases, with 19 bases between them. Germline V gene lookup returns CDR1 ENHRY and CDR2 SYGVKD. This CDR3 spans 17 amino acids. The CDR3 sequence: CAISESDRTRGLETQYF. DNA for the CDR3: TGTGCCATCAGTGAGTCTGACAGGACTAGGGGCCTGGAGACCCAGTACTTC.